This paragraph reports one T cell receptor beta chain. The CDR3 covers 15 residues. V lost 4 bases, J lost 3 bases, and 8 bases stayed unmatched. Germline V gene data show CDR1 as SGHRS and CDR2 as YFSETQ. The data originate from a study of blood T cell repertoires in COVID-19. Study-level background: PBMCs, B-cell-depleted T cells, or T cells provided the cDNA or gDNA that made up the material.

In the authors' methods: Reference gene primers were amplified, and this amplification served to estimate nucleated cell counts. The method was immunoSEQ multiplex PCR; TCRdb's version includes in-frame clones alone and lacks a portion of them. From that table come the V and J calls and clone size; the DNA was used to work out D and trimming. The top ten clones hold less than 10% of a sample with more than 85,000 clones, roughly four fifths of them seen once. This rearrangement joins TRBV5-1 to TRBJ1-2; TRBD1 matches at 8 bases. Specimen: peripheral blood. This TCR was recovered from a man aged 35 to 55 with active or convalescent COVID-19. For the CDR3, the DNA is TGCGCCAGCAGCCCTCTACAGGGGGAGGACTATGGCTACACCTTC. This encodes CASSPLQGEDYGYTF.